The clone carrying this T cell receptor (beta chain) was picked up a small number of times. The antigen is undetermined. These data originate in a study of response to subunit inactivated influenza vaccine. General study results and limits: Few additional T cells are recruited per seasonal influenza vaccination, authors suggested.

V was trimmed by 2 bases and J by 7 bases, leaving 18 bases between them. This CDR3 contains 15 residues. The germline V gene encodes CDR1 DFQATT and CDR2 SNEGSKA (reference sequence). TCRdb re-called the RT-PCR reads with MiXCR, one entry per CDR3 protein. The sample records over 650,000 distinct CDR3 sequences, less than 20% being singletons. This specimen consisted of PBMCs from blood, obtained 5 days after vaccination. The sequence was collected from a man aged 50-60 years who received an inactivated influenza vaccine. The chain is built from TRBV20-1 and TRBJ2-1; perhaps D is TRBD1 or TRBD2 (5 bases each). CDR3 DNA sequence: TGCAGTGCTAGAAGAGCGAGGGGCCGACCGAATGAGCAGTTCTTC. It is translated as CSARRARGRPNEQFF.